This T cell receptor beta chain was retrieved from a study of blood T cell repertoires in COVID-19. The overall study: Donors in the United States, Italy and Spain gave samples during acute or convalescent COVID-19. From T cells, B-cell-depleted T cells, or PBMCs came the material, which was cDNA or gDNA.

In the original workflow: Estimates of nucleated cell counts were drawn from the amplification of reference gene primers. Data came from immunoSEQ multiplex PCR; TCRdb stores just in-frame clones and leaves some out. V and J calls and clone size come straight from that table; D and trimming were deduced from the DNA. The table includes 20,000 to 25,000 clones, 70% to 90% detected once. The clonotype was recovered from a human donor in a cohort sampled during active COVID-19. The donor label of this sample is uncertain. What was sequenced was peripheral blood.

The CDR3 region has the DNA TGTGCCAGCAGCTTAGCGCGCAACAGGGTAGGCAATGAGCAGTTCTTC. This translates into CASSLARNRVGNEQFF. V is TRBV7-9 and J is TRBJ2-1; tentatively, D is TRBD1 (6 bases). This CDR3 is built from 16 residues. The V and J ends lost 0 bases and 6 bases respectively, with 15 bases between them. The germline V gene encodes CDR1 SEHNR and CDR2 FQNEAQ (reference sequence).